This is a list of T cell receptor beta chains from one sample in a study of cytomegalovirus exposure and HLA in healthy donors. Sequencing was performed with immunoSEQ multiplex PCR; in TCRdb, only in-frame clones are kept and a portion is missing. This sample has around 130,000 clones; just under 75% occur once, and the top ten carry 6.5% to 8%. Sequencing was carried out using PBMCs. All receptors derive from a man aged 35 to 55 in good health and CMV-seropositive. Both conserved end residues are part of each CDR3.

V	J	CDR3
TRBV29-1	TRBJ1-2	CSVGTGGNSGYTF
TRBV5-1	TRBJ1-2	CASSLTGDNYGYTF
TRBV18	TRBJ2-7	CASSPTGAFGREQYF
TRBV6-1	TRBJ1-1	CASSVTGEAEAFF
TRBV7-6	TRBJ2-7	CASRLRGFGDEQYF
TRBV5-1	TRBJ2-1	CASKLRVTYNEQFF
TRBV10-3	TRBJ1-1	CAITGTGRGTEAFF
TRBV4-1	TRBJ1-1	CASSQDGTGGLGTEAFF
TRBV7-9	TRBJ2-7	CASSISGLDYEQYF
TRBV11-3	TRBJ2-1	CASSSSSGINEQFF
TRBV20-1	TRBJ2-7	CSALRTLQYF
TRBV19	TRBJ2-7	CASSRQTSYEQYF
TRBV11-2	TRBJ2-4	CASSFPQTGTKNIQYF
TRBV19	TRBJ1-5	CASSMGGARQLLYSNQPQHF
TRBV21-1	TRBJ1-4	CASSKEVPDSQSTNEKLFF
TRBV5-4	TRBJ1-2	CASSLDLRGGNYGYTF
TRBV19	TRBJ1-2	CASSVPGTGVYGYTF
TRBV5-6	TRBJ1-1	CASSGIWGGANTEAFF
TRBV2	TRBJ2-2	CASTTGLASVGELFF
TRBV5-1	TRBJ2-1	CASSLAGQGSSYNEQFF
TRBV11-3	TRBJ2-3	CASSSSGGATDTQYF
TRBV7-9	TRBJ2-5	CASRATGVGQETQYF
TRBV27	TRBJ1-2	CASSLRTGGRGYTF
TRBV28	TRBJ2-7	CASRRYRESHEQYF
TRBV10-1	TRBJ2-3	CASSSYREIGNTQYF
TRBV27	TRBJ1-5	CASSLSGQGNQPQHF
TRBV18	TRBJ1-5	CASSPGQASGQPQHF
TRBV7-6	-	CASSLGTGNAFAEQYF
TRBV6-6	TRBJ2-3	CASSYRAGGASGTQYF
TRBV6-5	TRBJ2-7	CASRSRGGAYEQYF
TRBV5-6	TRBJ1-5	CASSLFRGPREPQHF
TRBV7-9	TRBJ1-1	CASSSPPRAGAIKGTEAFF
TRBV6-1	TRBJ2-7	CASSPGGGYEQYF
TRBV28	TRBJ1-2	CASSRDRGGYTF
TRBV2	TRBJ1-2	CASSGDRGQGGYTF
TRBV5-6	TRBJ2-1	CASSFPGLGVEQFF
TRBV29-1	TRBJ1-2	CSVVQNYGYTF
TRBV6-6	TRBJ2-7	CASSGQTTYEQYF
TRBV7-9	TRBJ1-1	CASSPRSGVPSSAFF
TRBV6-1	TRBJ2-2	CASSEVASGELFF
TRBV5-4	TRBJ2-2	CASSLGGRLNTGELFF
TRBV7-2	TRBJ1-1	CASSLGWGMNTEAFF
TRBV9	TRBJ2-3	CASRAGTGTDTQYF
TRBV5-1	TRBJ1-3	CASSPGGFSGNTIYF
TRBV14	TRBJ2-7	CASSQMLYGTVPIEQYF
TRBV29-1	TRBJ2-7	CSPVVGGEQYF
TRBV28	TRBJ1-1	CASRPTGGAVYAFF
TRBV9	TRBJ2-5	CASSVRGSYQETQYF
TRBV19	TRBJ2-5	CASNDRGSQETQYF
TRBV5-1	TRBJ2-2	CASRRGTENTGELFF
TRBV9	TRBJ2-5	CASSPRQGQETQYF
TRBV29-1	TRBJ2-1	CSGGAFSNEQFF
TRBV6-1	TRBJ1-1	CASSDLGANTEAFF
TRBV4-1	TRBJ1-1	CASSQEDRLNTEAFF
TRBV5-4	TRBJ2-7	CASSGGGADEQYF
TRBV5-6	TRBJ1-1	CASRRGGPTNTEAFF
TRBV27	TRBJ1-5	CASSRTGYSNQPQHF
TRBV2	TRBJ2-5	CASSGEGPPAWTQYF
TRBV18	TRBJ2-1	CASSPGQGFDEQFF